Below are 30 T cell receptor beta chains sequenced from a single sample in a study of T-cell memory formation after mild COVID-19. MiXCR, run by TCRdb on the 5' RACE reads, gives a single entry per CDR3 protein. The sample includes about 410,000 distinct CDR3 sequences, roughly a quarter of them seen just once. The specimen sequenced was PBMCs or a T cell subset sorted from them (not recorded which). These receptors originate from an adult woman who had mild COVID-19 (a few samples of this study predate the infection). Cell type and time point are not known.

This chain links TRBV10-3 with TRBJ2-7; 8 bases line up with TRBD2. The ends lost 6 bases at V and 4 bases at J; junction bases unmatched: 8. CDR1 and CDR2 from the germline V gene are ENHRY and SYGVKD. This CDR3 comprises 14 residues. CDR3 amino acids: CAIRDGRARYEQYF. As DNA, the CDR3 is TGTGCCATCAGGGACGGGAGGGCCAGGTACGAGCAGTACTTC.

This rearrangement joins TRBV18 to TRBJ1-5; unclear D gene. This CDR3 is 15 amino acids long. The V gene's germline CDR1 is KGHSH and CDR2 LQKENI. Trimming took 3 bases from V and 0 from J, leaving 9 bases between them. DNA of the CDR3: TGTGCCAGCTCACCTGCTCAGCATAGCAATCAGCCCCAGCATTTT. Protein product: CASSPAQHSNQPQHF.

This sequence joins TRBV6-6 and TRBJ1-1, with D uncertain. V gave up 5 bases and J gave up 1 base, with 11 bases separating them. Germline assignment: CDR1 MNHNY and CDR2 SVGAGI (reference sequence). This CDR3 is built from 14 residues. This CDR3 reads CASSLAWGNTEAFF. CDR3 nucleotide sequence: TGTGCCAGCAGTCTCGCGTGGGGGAACACTGAAGCTTTCTTT.

The CDR3 nucleotides read TGTGCCAGCAGCCAGGGATTCTACGAGCAGTACTTC. Protein: CASSQGFYEQYF. This rearrangement joins TRBV3-1 to TRBJ2-7; no definite D call. CDR3 length: 12 residues. Germline values: CDR1 LGHDT, CDR2 YNNKEL (reference sequence). V dropped 3 bases and J dropped 3 bases, with 6 bases sitting between them.

The rearrangement uses TRBV7-9 and TRBJ2-1, with TRBD1 as a possible D gene (5 bases). V lost 5 bases and J 7 bases, leaving 12 bases between the germline ends. Germline assignment: CDR1 SEHNR and CDR2 FQNEAQ (reference sequence). The CDR3 has 13 residues. CDR3 bases: TGTGCCAGCAGCGCAAGACAGTTAAATGAGCAGTTCTTC. Translating it yields CASSARQLNEQFF.

The count of this clonotype is one. The chain employs TRBV12-3 or TRBV12-4 and TRBJ2-1, with 8 positions matching TRBD2. The CDR3 is 15 residues long. After removal of 5 bases from V and 8 bases from J, the junction contained 11 bases not matched to a gene. The CDR3 protein is CASSEAGVGSDEQFF. The CDR3 bases are TGTGCCAGCAGTGAAGCGGGAGTCGGGTCGGATGAGCAGTTCTTC.

The chain links TRBV12-3 or TRBV12-4 to TRBJ2-2; D perhaps matches TRBD2 (5 bases). The CDR3 has 14 residues. V lost 6 bases and J 5 bases, leaving 13 bases between the germline ends. CDR3 residues: CASRALERTGELFF. For the CDR3, the DNA is TGTGCCAGCAGGGCCCTGGAGCGGACCGGGGAGCTGTTTTTT.

This clonotype was counted many times. The chain joins TRBV12-3 or TRBV12-4 to TRBJ2-5, with 8 bases fitting TRBD2. The CDR3 consists of 16 residues. V lost 6 bases and J lost 7; bases outside the gene matches: 16. The CDR3 loop is CASRQLAVGVRGTQYF. DNA of the CDR3: TGTGCCAGCAGACAACTAGCGGTCGGAGTTCGAGGGACCCAGTACTTC.

This clonotype was found a few times. The genes are TRBV6-5 and TRBJ1-1, with D maybe TRBD1 (5 bases). The CDR3 runs to 14 residues. CDR1 and CDR2 from the germline V gene are MNHEY and SVGAGI. V was pared by 7 bases and J by 0 bases, with 12 bases between. The CDR3 DNA sequence: TGTGCCAGCATCTCGGGACGGATGAACACTGAAGCTTTCTTT. The encoded protein is CASISGRMNTEAFF.

There are a few counts of this clonotype. This chain joins TRBV6-4 and TRBJ2-3; TRBD2 matches at 10 bases. The CDR3 extends over 15 amino acids. The V segment lost 4 bases and the J segment 4 bases; nucleotides outside the gene matches: 5. Germline CDR1 is MRHNA and CDR2 is SNTAGT. In DNA form, the CDR3 reads TGTGCCAGCAGTGTGAGGACTAGCGGTCCAGATACGCAGTATTTT. Translating it yields CASSVRTSGPDTQYF.

This clonotype was seen only a few times. J is TRBJ2-7 and V is TRBV6-2 or TRBV6-3, with D tentatively TRBD1 or TRBD2 (6 bases each). Germline V gene lookup returns CDR1 MNHEY and CDR2 SVGEGT. Trimming shortened V by 0 bases and J by 3 bases, and 12 bases separated the two germline ends. The CDR3 extends over 15 amino acids. The CDR3 region is CASSYSRGESYEQYF. The DNA for the CDR3 is TGTGCCAGCAGTTACTCGAGGGGGGAGAGCTACGAGCAGTACTTC.

In this sample, this clonotype turned up many times. V and J are TRBV7-9 and TRBJ2-7; 7 nucleotides line up with TRBD2. With 3 bases clipped from V and 2 bases from J, the junction kept 7 bases outside the gene matches. CDR1 is SEHNR, CDR2 FQNEAQ, per germline (reference sequence). This CDR3 comprises 15 residues. The CDR3 DNA reads TGTGCCAGCAGCTTGGTTGTCGGGAGGACCTACGAGCAGTACTTC. It codes for CASSLVVGRTYEQYF.

This chain links TRBV6-6 with TRBJ2-7; perhaps TRBD2 as D (6 bases). The CDR3 has 14 amino acids. Trimming pared 2 bases from V and 5 bases from J, leaving 13 bases between. From germline, CDR1 is MNHNY and CDR2 SVGAGI (reference sequence). In DNA, the CDR3 is TGTGCCAGCAGTTACAGGGACTCGGAACACGAGCAGTACTTC. This encodes CASSYRDSEHEQYF.

This clonotype was seen a handful of times. The CDR3 here is CASSLGTAPPEAFF. CDR3 bases: TGCGCCAGCAGCTTGGGTACAGCCCCACCTGAAGCTTTCTTT. The chain links TRBV5-1 to TRBJ1-1; D remains unclear. The V gene lost 0 bases and the J gene lost 6 bases, with 12 bases spanning the gap. The CDR3 consists of 14 residues. The germline V gene encodes CDR1 SGHRS and CDR2 YFSETQ.

This chain joins TRBV5-1 and TRBJ2-7; the match to TRBD1 covers 8 bases. Looked up from germline, CDR1 is SGHRS and CDR2 is YFSETQ. The ends lost 4 bases at V and 3 bases at J; junction bases unmatched: 6. This CDR3 has 14 residues. As DNA, the CDR3 is TGCGCCAGCAGCCTTCTGGACAGGGTCTACGAGCAGTACTTC. This gives the protein CASSLLDRVYEQYF.

This clonotype was recorded a few times. The chain uses TRBV9 and TRBJ2-7; 9 bases are shared with TRBD2. The CDR3 contains 16 residues. J lost 6 bases, V lost 1 base, and 11 bases had no gene match. Germline V lookup: CDR1 SGDLS, CDR2 YYNGEE. The CDR3 nucleotides read TGTGCCAGCAGCGTATCGTCCGCGGGAGGGTCTAGCGAGCAGTACTTC. Encoded protein: CASSVSSAGGSSEQYF.

The rearrangement uses TRBV5-1 and TRBJ1-1, with 8 bases that match TRBD1. Trimming took 4 bases from V and 4 from J; bases not matched to a gene: 9. CDR1 is SGHRS, CDR2 YFSETQ, per germline. The CDR3 is 15 amino acids. The CDR3 spells CASSLNRGSSTEAFF. The CDR3 coding sequence is TGCGCCAGCAGCCTGAACAGGGGGTCGAGCACTGAAGCTTTCTTT.

This clonotype was observed a single time. The chain is built from TRBV9 and TRBJ2-5; the D is unclear. Germline V gene sequence: CDR1 SGDLS, CDR2 YYNGEE. The CDR3 has 15 residues. V was pared by 2 bases and J by 1 base, with 12 bases between. The CDR3 is CASSVAGNGQETQYF. In nucleotides, the CDR3 is TGTGCCAGCAGCGTTGCCGGAAACGGCCAAGAGACCCAGTACTTC.

This chain uses TRBV20-1 with TRBJ1-1; D remains ambiguous. The CDR3 contains 12 residues. CDR1 and CDR2 from the germline V gene are DFQATT and SNEGSKA (reference sequence). The V end lost 0 bases, the J end lost 6 bases, and 8 bases lay between the germline ends. The DNA for the CDR3 is TGCAGTGCTAGAGAAACGGTGGCTGAAGCTTTCTTT. Residues: CSARETVAEAFF.

This clonotype appeared a few times. The chain has TRBV7-9 and TRBJ1-5; 8 bases line up with TRBD1. Germline values: CDR1 SEHNR, CDR2 FQNEAQ (reference sequence). The trim removed 0 bases at V and 7 bases at J, leaving 8 bases unmatched. The CDR3 totals 16 residues. The DNA for the CDR3 is TGTGCCAGCAGCTTAGCGGCAGGGGGCTTGGGACAGCCCCAGCATTTT. It codes for CASSLAAGGLGQPQHF.

This clonotype was seen more than once but under ten times. This chain uses TRBV7-9 with TRBJ1-1; D is unresolved. The CDR3 loop spans 13 amino acids. The V gene's germline CDR1 is SEHNR and CDR2 FQNEAQ (reference sequence). Trimming left V 1 base short and J 7 bases short, with 10 bases between. The CDR3 DNA is TGTGCCAGCAGCTTAGAGCGATGGCGTGAAGCTTTCTTT. It is translated as CASSLERWREAFF.

The genes are TRBV12-3 or TRBV12-4 and TRBJ1-1; D gene uncertain. This CDR3 has 15 residues. Trimming took 2 bases from V and 4 from J, leaving 14 bases between them. The CDR3 region has the DNA TGTGCCAGCAGTTTACCCGGGCGGGGAAGCACTGAAGCTTTCTTT. This sequence encodes CASSLPGRGSTEAFF.

In this sample, this clonotype turned up a few times. This chain uses TRBV15 with TRBJ2-7; tentatively, D is TRBD1 (6 bases). Germline-derived CDR1 and CDR2 are LNHNV and YYDKDF (reference sequence). This CDR3 comprises 14 residues. The ends were cut back, 3 bases at V and 2 bases at J, with 11 bases in the middle. This chain's CDR3 is CATSSRDTPYEQYF. Here the CDR3 DNA reads TGTGCCACCAGCAGCAGGGACACCCCCTACGAGCAGTACTTC.

This clonotype has just a few counts. This chain uses TRBV12-3 or TRBV12-4 with TRBJ2-2, with TRBD2 matching over 11 bases. V trimming: 4 bases; J trimming: 4 bases; junction bases outside the gene matches: 5. This CDR3 is built from 16 residues. CDR3 DNA sequence: TGTGCCAGCAGTTCTAGCGGGGGGCGCGGCACCGGGGAGCTGTTTTTT. Amino acid sequence: CASSSSGGRGTGELFF.

This clonotype was seen only a few times. V and J are TRBV7-6 and TRBJ2-2; D not certain. Germline V gives CDR1 SGHVS, CDR2 FNYEAQ. The V gene lost 2 bases and the J gene lost 4 bases, with 14 bases spanning the gap. The CDR3 is made up of 16 amino acids. CDR3: CASSLFPASSTGELFF. Here the CDR3 DNA reads TGTGCCAGCAGCTTATTTCCAGCGAGTAGCACCGGGGAGCTGTTTTTT.

This chain joins TRBV20-1 and TRBJ1-1; 10 nucleotides line up with TRBD1. Germline CDR1 and CDR2: DFQATT and SNEGSKA (reference sequence). V lost 0 bases, J lost 3 bases, and 7 bases stayed unmatched. The CDR3 contains 16 residues. The CDR3 reads CSARDPTGGSYTEAFF. The CDR3 nucleotides read TGCAGTGCTAGAGACCCGACAGGGGGCTCCTACACTGAAGCTTTCTTT.

This clonotype was counted a few times. The chain couples TRBV4-3 to TRBJ2-3, with 9 bases aligning to TRBD2. The CDR3 covers 17 residues. CDR1 and CDR2 (germline): LGHNA, YSLEER. The V segment lost 1 base and the J segment 2 bases; nucleotides outside the gene matches: 7. The CDR3 region has the DNA TGCGCCAGCAGCCAAGTTGGATTAGCGGGAGACACAGATACGCAGTATTTT. It encodes CASSQVGLAGDTDTQYF.

This clonotype was counted ten times or more. An end of the junction does not agree with germline; a read error may underlie this. The chain carries TRBV25-1 and TRBJ2-3, with no clear D. This CDR3 is 16 amino acids long. The germline gives CDR1 MGHDK, CDR2 SYGVNS. Here the CDR3 DNA reads TGTGCCAGCAGAGAATCGATGGGAAGGAGTACAGATACGCAGTATTTT. Residues: CASRESMGRSTDTQYF.

This clonotype was seen a handful of times. The chain uses TRBV10-3 and TRBJ2-7, with TRBD1 identical over 9 bases. Germline loops: CDR1 ENHRY, CDR2 SYGVKD. The J segment lost 1 base and the V segment lost 6 bases, leaving 4 bases of the junction unmatched. The CDR3 sequence is 14 residues long. The CDR3: CAIRGTGSSYEQYF. The CDR3 DNA reads TGTGCCATCAGAGGGACAGGGAGTTCCTACGAGCAGTACTTC.

The V call is TRBV5-1, the J call TRBJ2-3; 11 bases fit TRBD1. The germline gives CDR1 SGHRS, CDR2 YFSETQ. The CDR3 consists of 15 residues. The V segment lost 4 bases and the J segment 4 bases; nucleotides outside the gene matches: 5. CDR3 sequence: CASSLGQGAADTQYF. Written as DNA, the CDR3 is TGCGCCAGCAGCCTCGGACAGGGGGCCGCAGATACGCAGTATTTT. Full variable domain (remainder filled in from reference TRBV5-1 and TRBJ2-3): KAGVTQTPRYLIKTRGQQVTLSCSPISGHRSVSWYQQTPGQGLQFLFEYFSETQRNKGNFPGRFSGRQFSNSRSEMNVSTLELGDSALYLCASSLGQGAADTQYFGPGTRLTVL.